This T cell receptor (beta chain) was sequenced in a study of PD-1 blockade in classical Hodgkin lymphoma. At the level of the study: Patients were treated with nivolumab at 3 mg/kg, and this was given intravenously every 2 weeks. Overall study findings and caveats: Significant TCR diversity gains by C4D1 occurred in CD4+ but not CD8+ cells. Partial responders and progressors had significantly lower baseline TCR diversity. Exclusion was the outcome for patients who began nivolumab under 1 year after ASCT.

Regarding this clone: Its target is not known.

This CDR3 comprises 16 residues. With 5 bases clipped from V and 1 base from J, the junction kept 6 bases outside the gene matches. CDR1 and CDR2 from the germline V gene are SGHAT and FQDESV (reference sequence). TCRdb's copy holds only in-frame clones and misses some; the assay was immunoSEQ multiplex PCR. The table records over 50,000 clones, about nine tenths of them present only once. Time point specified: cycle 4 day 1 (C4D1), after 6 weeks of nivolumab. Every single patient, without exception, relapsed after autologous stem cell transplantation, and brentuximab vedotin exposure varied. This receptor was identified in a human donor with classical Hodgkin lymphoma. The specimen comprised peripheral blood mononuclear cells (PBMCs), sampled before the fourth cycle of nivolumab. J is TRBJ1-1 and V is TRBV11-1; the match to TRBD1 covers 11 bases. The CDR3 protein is CASSTGQGVGNTEAFF. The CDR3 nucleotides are TGTGCCAGCAGCACGGGACAGGGGGTCGGGAACACTGAAGCTTTCTTT.